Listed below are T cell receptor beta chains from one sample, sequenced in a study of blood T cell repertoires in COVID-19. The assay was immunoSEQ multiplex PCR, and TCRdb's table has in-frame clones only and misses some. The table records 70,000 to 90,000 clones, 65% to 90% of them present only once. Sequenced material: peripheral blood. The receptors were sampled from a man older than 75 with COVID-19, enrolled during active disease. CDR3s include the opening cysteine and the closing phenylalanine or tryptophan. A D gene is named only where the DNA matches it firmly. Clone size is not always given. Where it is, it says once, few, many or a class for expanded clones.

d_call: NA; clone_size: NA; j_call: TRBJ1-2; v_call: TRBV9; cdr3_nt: TGTGCCAGCAGCCCCAACCCCGGACACTCTTATGGCTACACCTTC; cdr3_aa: CASSPNPGHSYGYTF
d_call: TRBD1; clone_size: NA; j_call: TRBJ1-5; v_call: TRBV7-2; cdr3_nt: TGTGCCAGCAGCCTTCTTTGGGGACAGGGGGTCAATCAGCCCCAGCATTTT; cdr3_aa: CASSLLWGQGVNQPQHF
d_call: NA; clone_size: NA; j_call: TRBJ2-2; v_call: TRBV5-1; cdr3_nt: TGCGCCAGCAGCCCCAGGGTCCTCCCCGGGGAGCTGTTTTTT; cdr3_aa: CASSPRVLPGELFF
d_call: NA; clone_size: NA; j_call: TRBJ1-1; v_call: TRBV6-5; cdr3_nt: TGTGCCAGTTTTGGGCAGGGCCCGAACACTGAAGCTTTCTTT; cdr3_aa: CASFGQGPNTEAFF
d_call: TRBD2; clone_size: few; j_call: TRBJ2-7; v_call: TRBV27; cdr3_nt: TGTGCCAGCAGCAAGACTAGCGGAACCCTATACGAGCAGTACTTC; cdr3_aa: CASSKTSGTLYEQYF
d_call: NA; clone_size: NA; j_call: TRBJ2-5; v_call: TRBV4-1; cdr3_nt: TGCGCCAGCAGCCAATTTCCCTTCGCCGGGACACTGGAGACCCAGTACTTC; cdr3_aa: CASSQFPFAGTLETQYF
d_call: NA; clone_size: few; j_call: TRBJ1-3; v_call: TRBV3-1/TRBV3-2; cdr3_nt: TGTGCCAGCAGCCATTCCGACCGAGGCACCATATATTTT; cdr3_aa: CASSHSDRGTIYF
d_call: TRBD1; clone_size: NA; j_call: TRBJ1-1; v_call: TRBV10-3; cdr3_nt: TGTGCCATCAGTGAAGGGACAGTGCAGAACACTGAAGCTTTCTTT; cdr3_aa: CAISEGTVQNTEAFF
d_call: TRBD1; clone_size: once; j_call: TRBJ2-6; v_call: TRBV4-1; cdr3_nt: TGCGCCAGCAGCCATGACTTTAGACAGGGTTATACTGGGGCCAACGTCCTGACTTTC; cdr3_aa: CASSHDFRQGYTGANVLTF
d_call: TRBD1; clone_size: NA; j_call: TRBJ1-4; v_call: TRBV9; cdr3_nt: TGTGCCAGCAGCGAGGGACAGGGGTATGAAAAACTGTTTTTT; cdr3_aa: CASSEGQGYEKLFF
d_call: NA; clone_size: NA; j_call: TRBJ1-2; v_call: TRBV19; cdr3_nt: TGTGCCAGTAGTAGATGGAGAGGCATCTATGGCTACACCTTC; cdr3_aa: CASSRWRGIYGYTF
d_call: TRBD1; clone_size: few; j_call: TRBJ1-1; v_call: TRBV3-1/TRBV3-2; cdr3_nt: TGTGCCAGCAGCCAAGGACAGGGGGGATTGGCTTTCTTT; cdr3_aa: CASSQGQGGLAFF
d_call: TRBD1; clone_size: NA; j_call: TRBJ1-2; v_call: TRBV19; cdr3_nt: TGTGCCAGTAGCCGGGACAGGGAGAACTATGGCTACACCTTC; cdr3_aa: CASSRDRENYGYTF
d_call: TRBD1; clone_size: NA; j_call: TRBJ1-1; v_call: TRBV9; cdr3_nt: TGTGCCAGCAGCGGACAGGGGATGAACACTGAAGCTTTCTTT; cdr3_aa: CASSGQGMNTEAFF
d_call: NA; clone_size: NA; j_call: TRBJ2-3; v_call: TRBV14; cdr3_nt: TGTGCCAGCAGCGGAAAACTCGCATGGAGGACAGATACGCAGTATTTT; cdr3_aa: CASSGKLAWRTDTQYF
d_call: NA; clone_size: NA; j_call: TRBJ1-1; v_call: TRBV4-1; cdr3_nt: TGCGCCAGCAGCCCAAGAGGTATCCGCCCTGTGAACACTGAAGCTTTCTTT; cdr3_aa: CASSPRGIRPVNTEAFF
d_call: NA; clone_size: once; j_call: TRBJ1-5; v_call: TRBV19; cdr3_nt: TGTGCCAGTAGTCAGGGTGATCAGCCCCAGCATTTT; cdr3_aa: CASSQGDQPQHF
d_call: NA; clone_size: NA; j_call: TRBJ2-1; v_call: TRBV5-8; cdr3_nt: TGTGCCAGCCCCTCGGTTGACTCCAGCTCCTACAATGAGCAGTTCTTC; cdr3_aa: CASPSVDSSSYNEQFF
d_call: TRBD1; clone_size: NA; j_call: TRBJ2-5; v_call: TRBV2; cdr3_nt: TGTGCCAGCAGTTTGGGACAGGGGAAGATAGAGACCCAGTACTTC; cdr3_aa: CASSLGQGKIETQYF
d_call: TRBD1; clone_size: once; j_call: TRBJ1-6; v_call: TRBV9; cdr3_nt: TGTGCCAGCAGCCTGGGACAGCTTAATTCACCCCTCCACTTT; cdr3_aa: CASSLGQLNSPLHF
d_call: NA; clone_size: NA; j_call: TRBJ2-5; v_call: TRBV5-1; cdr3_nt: TGCGCCAGCAGCTTTGGGCCCCAAGAGACCCAGTACTTC; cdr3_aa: CASSFGPQETQYF
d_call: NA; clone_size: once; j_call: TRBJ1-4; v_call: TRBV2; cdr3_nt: TGTGCCAGCAGCCTGGTCGCGACAACTAATGAAAAACTGTTTTTT; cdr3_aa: CASSLVATTNEKLFF
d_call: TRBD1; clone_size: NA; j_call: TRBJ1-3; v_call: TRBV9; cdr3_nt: TGTGCCAGCAGCGTAGGGACAGGGTTCTCTGGAAACACCATATATTTT; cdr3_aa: CASSVGTGFSGNTIYF
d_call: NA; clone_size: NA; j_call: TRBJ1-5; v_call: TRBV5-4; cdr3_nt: TGTGCCAGCAGTCCCCGGGACAAAAGCGGGCCCCAGCATTTT; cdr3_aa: CASSPRDKSGPQHF
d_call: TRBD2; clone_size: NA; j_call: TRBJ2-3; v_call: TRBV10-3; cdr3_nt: TGTGCCATCGCGGACTCTAGCGGGGGGCCAGATACGCAGTATTTT; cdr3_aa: CAIADSSGGPDTQYF
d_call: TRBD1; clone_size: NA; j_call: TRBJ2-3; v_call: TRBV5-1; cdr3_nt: TGCGCCAGCAGCTTGGGTCTCACTACAGGGGCGCGGCATACGCAGTATTTT; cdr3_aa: CASSLGLTTGARHTQYF
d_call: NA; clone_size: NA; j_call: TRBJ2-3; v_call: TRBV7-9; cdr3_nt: TGTGCCAGCAGTCAGCGGCTAGATACGCAGTATTTT; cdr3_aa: CASSQRLDTQYF
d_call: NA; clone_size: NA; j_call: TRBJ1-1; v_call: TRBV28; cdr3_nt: TGTGCCGTTCTACCGGAGGGTAGAACTGAAGCTTTCTTT; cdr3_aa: CAVLPEGRTEAFF
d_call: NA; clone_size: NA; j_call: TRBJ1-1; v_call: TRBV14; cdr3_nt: TGTGCCAGCAGCCAAATGTTCGGGAGGGCGGGAACTGAAGCTTTCTTT; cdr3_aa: CASSQMFGRAGTEAFF
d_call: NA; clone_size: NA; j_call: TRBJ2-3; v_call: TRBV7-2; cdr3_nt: TGTGCCAGCACCGGGGGTCCAAGCACAGATACGCAGTATTTT; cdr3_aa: CASTGGPSTDTQYF
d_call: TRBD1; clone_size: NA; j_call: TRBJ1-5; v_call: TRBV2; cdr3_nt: TGTGCCAGCCACCGGACAGGGGGCTTTCAGCCCCAGCATTTT; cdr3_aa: CASHRTGGFQPQHF
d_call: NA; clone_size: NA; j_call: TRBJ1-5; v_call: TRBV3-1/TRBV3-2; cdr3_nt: TGTGCCAGCAGCCAAGAGGGGGCCTCATTTAGCAATCAGCCCCAGCATTTT; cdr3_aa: CASSQEGASFSNQPQHF
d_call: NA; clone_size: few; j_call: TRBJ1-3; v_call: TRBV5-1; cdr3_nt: TGCGCCAGCAGCGCGTCGACAGTCTCTGGAAACACCATATATTTT; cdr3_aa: CASSASTVSGNTIYF
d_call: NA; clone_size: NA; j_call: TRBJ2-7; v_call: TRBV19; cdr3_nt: TGTGCCAGTAGTGGGCCAGGTGGGCGCTACGAGCAGTACTTC; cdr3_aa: CASSGPGGRYEQYF
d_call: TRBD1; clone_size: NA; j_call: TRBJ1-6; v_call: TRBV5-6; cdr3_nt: TGTGCCAGCAGCCTGGGGACAGGGGATAATTCACCCCTCCACTTT; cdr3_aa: CASSLGTGDNSPLHF
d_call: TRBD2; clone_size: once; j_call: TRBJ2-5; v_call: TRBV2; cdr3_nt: TGTGCCAGCAGTGTGGGACTAGCGGGGGAGACCCAGTACTTC; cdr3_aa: CASSVGLAGETQYF
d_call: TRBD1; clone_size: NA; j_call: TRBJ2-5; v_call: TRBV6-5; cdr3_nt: TGTGCCAGCACAGGAAGGGGGCTAGAGACCCAGTACTTC; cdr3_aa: CASTGRGLETQYF
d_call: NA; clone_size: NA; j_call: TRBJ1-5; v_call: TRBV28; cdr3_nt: TGTGCCAGCAGTTTATCGGTGGAGTCCCATCAGCCCCAGCATTTT; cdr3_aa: CASSLSVESHQPQHF
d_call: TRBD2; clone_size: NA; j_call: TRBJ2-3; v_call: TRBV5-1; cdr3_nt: TGCGCCAGCAGCCCCGGACTAGCGGGGCGAACAGATACGCAGTATTTT; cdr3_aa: CASSPGLAGRTDTQYF
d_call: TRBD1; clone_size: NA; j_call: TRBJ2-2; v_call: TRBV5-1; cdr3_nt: TGCGCCAGCAGCTTTGACAGGGGGCTGACCGGGGAGCTGTTTTTT; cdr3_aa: CASSFDRGLTGELFF
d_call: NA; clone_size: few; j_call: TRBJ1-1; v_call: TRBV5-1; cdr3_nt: TGCGCCAGCAGCCATCTGACAGGGAACACTGAAGCTTTCTTT; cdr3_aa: CASSHLTGNTEAFF
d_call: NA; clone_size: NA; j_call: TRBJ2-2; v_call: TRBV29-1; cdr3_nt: TGCAGCGTTGAGCCAGAGAACACCGGGGAGCTGTTTTTT; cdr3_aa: CSVEPENTGELFF
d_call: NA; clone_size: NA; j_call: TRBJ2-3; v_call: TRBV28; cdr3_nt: TGTGCCAGCAGGGAGTCCGATACGCAGTATTTT; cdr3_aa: CASRESDTQYF
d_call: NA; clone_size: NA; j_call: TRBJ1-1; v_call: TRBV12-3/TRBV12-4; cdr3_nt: TGTGCCAGCAGTCCCGACACTGAAGCTTTCTTT; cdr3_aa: CASSPDTEAFF
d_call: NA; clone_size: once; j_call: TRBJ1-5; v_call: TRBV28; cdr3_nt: TGTGCCAGCAGTTTATTGGGGCAGAGCAATCAGCCCCAGCATTTT; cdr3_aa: CASSLLGQSNQPQHF
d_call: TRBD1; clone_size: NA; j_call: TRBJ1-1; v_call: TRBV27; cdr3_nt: TGTGCCAGCAGTCCGACGACAGGGGGGAACACTGAAGCTTTCTTT; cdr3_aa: CASSPTTGGNTEAFF
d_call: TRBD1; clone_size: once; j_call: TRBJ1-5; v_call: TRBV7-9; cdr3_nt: TGTGCCAGCAGCCCCTCCGGGACAGGGTACCAGCCCCAGCATTTT; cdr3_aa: CASSPSGTGYQPQHF
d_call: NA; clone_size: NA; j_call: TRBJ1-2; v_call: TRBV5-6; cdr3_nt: TGTGCCAGCAGCTTGCGACAGGCTTCAAGAGGCTACACCTTC; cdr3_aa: CASSLRQASRGYTF
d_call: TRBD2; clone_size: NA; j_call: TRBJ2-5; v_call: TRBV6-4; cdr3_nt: TGTGCCAGCAGTGACTCGGGGAATCGGGGGCTAGCGGGGGCCCAAGAGACCCAGTACTTC; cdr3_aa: CASSDSGNRGLAGAQETQYF
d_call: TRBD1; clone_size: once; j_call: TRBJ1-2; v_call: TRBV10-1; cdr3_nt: TGCGCCAGCAGGCCGGGACAGACCTATGGCTACACCTTC; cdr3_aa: CASRPGQTYGYTF
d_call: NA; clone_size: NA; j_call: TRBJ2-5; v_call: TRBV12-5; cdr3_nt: TGTGCTAGTGGTTCAGAAGAGACCCAGTACTTC; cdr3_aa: CASGSEETQYF
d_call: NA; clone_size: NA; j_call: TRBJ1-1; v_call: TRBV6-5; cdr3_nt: TGTGCCAGCAGTTATAGGGGCGGGAGGGGCACTGAAGCTTTCTTT; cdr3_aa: CASSYRGGRGTEAFF
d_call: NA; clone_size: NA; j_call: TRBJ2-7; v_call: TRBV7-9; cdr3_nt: TGTGCCAGCAGCCAAACAGGGAGCTCCTACGAGCAGTACTTC; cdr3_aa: CASSQTGSSYEQYF
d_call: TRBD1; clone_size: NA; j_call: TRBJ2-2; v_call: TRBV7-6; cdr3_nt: TGTGCCAGCAGCTGGATGGACAGGGAGAACACCGGGGAGCTGTTTTTT; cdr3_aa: CASSWMDRENTGELFF
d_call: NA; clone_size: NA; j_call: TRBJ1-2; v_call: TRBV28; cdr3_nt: TGTGCCAGCAGTTTAGCCCCGGAGGCTTATGGCTACACCTTC; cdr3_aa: CASSLAPEAYGYTF
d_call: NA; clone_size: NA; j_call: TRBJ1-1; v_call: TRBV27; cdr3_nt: TGTGCCAGCAGTTTAGCCTTGGGGGGGGAACGGACTGAAGCTTTCTTT; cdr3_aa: CASSLALGGERTEAFF